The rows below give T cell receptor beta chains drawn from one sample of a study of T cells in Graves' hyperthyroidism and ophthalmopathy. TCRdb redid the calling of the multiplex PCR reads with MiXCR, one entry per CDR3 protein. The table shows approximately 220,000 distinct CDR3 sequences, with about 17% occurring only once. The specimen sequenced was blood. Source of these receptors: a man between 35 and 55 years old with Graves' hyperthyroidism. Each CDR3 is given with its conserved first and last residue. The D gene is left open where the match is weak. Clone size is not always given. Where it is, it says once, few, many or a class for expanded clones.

cdr3_aa: CASSLGGGAYNEQFF
cdr3_nt: TGTGCCAGCAGCTTGGGGGGCGGGGCCTACAATGAGCAGTTCTTC
d_call: -
j_call: TRBJ2-1
v_call: TRBV5-6
clone_size: few

cdr3_aa: CASSSGTNRRWYF
cdr3_nt: TGTGCCAGCAGTTCGGGGACTAACCGGAGATGGTACTTC
d_call: TRBD2
j_call: TRBJ2-7
v_call: TRBV28
clone_size: many

cdr3_aa: CASSFTQGSGGYTF
cdr3_nt: TGTGCCAGCAGCTTCACACAGGGTAGCGGTGGCTACACCTTC
d_call: -
j_call: TRBJ1-2
v_call: TRBV7-9
clone_size: many

cdr3_aa: CASSLALTSNGYEQYF
cdr3_nt: TGTGCCAGCAGCTTAGCGCTGACTAGCAATGGGTACGAGCAGTACTTC
d_call: TRBD2
j_call: TRBJ2-7
v_call: TRBV7-2
clone_size: many

cdr3_aa: CATSRGLYQPQHF
cdr3_nt: TGTGCCACCAGCAGGGGATTGTATCAGCCCCAGCATTTT
d_call: -
j_call: TRBJ1-5
v_call: TRBV15
clone_size: many

cdr3_aa: CASSLTGTGGLSTEAFF
cdr3_nt: TGTGCCAGCAGCTTAACGGGCACAGGGGGTCTTAGTACTGAAGCTTTCTTT
d_call: TRBD1
j_call: TRBJ1-1
v_call: TRBV7-3
clone_size: many

cdr3_aa: CASRARQGTTEAFF
cdr3_nt: TGTGCCAGCAGGGCCAGACAGGGAACCACTGAAGCTTTCTTT
d_call: TRBD1
j_call: TRBJ1-1
v_call: TRBV6-1
clone_size: many

cdr3_aa: CASTRTGGNENEQFF
cdr3_nt: TGTGCCAGCACACGGACAGGGGGCAATGAAAATGAGCAGTTCTTC
d_call: TRBD1
j_call: TRBJ2-1
v_call: TRBV5-8
clone_size: few

cdr3_aa: CASSPPSDRVYEQYF
cdr3_nt: TGTGCCAGCAGTCCGCCCTCGGACAGGGTCTACGAGCAGTACTTC
d_call: TRBD1
j_call: TRBJ2-7
v_call: TRBV28
clone_size: many

cdr3_aa: CASSSQGYGYTF
cdr3_nt: TGTGCCAGCAGCTCCCAGGGATATGGCTACACCTTC
d_call: -
j_call: TRBJ1-2
v_call: TRBV7-2
clone_size: many

cdr3_aa: CASSSNRGRGEAYEQYF
cdr3_nt: TGTGCCAGCAGCTCCAATCGGGGGCGGGGAGAAGCCTACGAGCAGTACTTC
d_call: -
j_call: TRBJ2-7
v_call: TRBV7-2
clone_size: -

cdr3_aa: CAGRGTFLEETQYF
cdr3_nt: TGTGCTGGGAGAGGTACTTTCTTGGAAGAGACCCAGTACTTC
d_call: -
j_call: TRBJ2-5
v_call: TRBV12-5
clone_size: -

cdr3_aa: CASGGRGANTGELFF
cdr3_nt: TGTGCCAGCGGGGGTCGGGGGGCAAACACCGGGGAGCTGTTTTTT
d_call: -
j_call: TRBJ2-2
v_call: TRBV2
clone_size: many

cdr3_aa: CASSQSGGVGAYEQYF
cdr3_nt: TGTGCCAGCAGCCAGAGTGGCGGGGTTGGCGCCTACGAGCAGTACTTC
d_call: -
j_call: TRBJ2-7
v_call: TRBV7-2
clone_size: once

cdr3_aa: CASRTAGGGYEQFF
cdr3_nt: TGTGCCAGCAGGACGGCGGGGGGTGGGTATGAGCAGTTCTTC
d_call: TRBD2
j_call: TRBJ2-1
v_call: TRBV2
clone_size: medium-sized

cdr3_aa: CASMGQGAGSSYNEQFF
cdr3_nt: TGTGCCAGCATGGGACAGGGGGCGGGGAGCTCCTACAATGAGCAGTTCTTC
d_call: TRBD1
j_call: TRBJ2-1
v_call: TRBV6-1
clone_size: many

cdr3_aa: CASSLSERYGYTF
cdr3_nt: TGTGCCAGCAGCTTATCAGAGAGATATGGCTACACCTTC
d_call: -
j_call: TRBJ1-2
v_call: TRBV11-2
clone_size: few

cdr3_aa: CASSVRAGRNIEQFF
cdr3_nt: TGTGCCAGCAGCGTAAGGGCAGGTCGAAATATCGAGCAGTTCTTC
d_call: -
j_call: TRBJ2-1
v_call: TRBV9
clone_size: many

cdr3_aa: CASSRGSDTGELFF
cdr3_nt: TGTGCCAGCAGCCGGGGGTCAGACACCGGGGAGCTGTTTTTT
d_call: -
j_call: TRBJ2-2
v_call: TRBV7-6
clone_size: -

cdr3_aa: CASSSGRDFYTDTQYF
cdr3_nt: TGTGCCAGCAGCTCGGGAAGGGATTTTTACACAGATACGCAGTATTTT
d_call: -
j_call: TRBJ2-3
v_call: TRBV11-2
clone_size: many

cdr3_aa: CSVGEMTNEKLFF
cdr3_nt: TGCAGCGTTGGGGAAATGACTAATGAAAAACTGTTTTTT
d_call: -
j_call: TRBJ1-4
v_call: TRBV29-1
clone_size: -

cdr3_aa: CASTQGSQGYTF
cdr3_nt: TGTGCCAGCACGCAAGGGTCCCAAGGCTACACCTTC
d_call: -
j_call: TRBJ1-2
v_call: TRBV6-1
clone_size: -

cdr3_aa: CSASQQGYGYTF
cdr3_nt: TGCAGTGCTAGTCAACAGGGATATGGCTACACCTTC
d_call: -
j_call: TRBJ1-2
v_call: TRBV20-1
clone_size: many

cdr3_aa: CASSLAGPNTEAFF
cdr3_nt: TGCGCCAGCAGCTTGGCCGGGCCGAACACTGAAGCTTTCTTT
d_call: -
j_call: TRBJ1-1
v_call: TRBV5-1
clone_size: many

cdr3_aa: CASSLGQTETQYF
cdr3_nt: TGTGCCAGCAGCTTGGGACAGACGGAGACCCAGTACTTC
d_call: TRBD1
j_call: TRBJ2-5
v_call: TRBV11-2
clone_size: many

cdr3_aa: CSAIWPLRRSYEQYF
cdr3_nt: TGCAGTGCCATTTGGCCCCTACGGAGATCCTACGAGCAGTACTTC
d_call: -
j_call: TRBJ2-7
v_call: TRBV20-1
clone_size: many

cdr3_aa: CASRTLGTSGGGQFF
cdr3_nt: TGTGCCAGCAGGACCCTCGGGACTAGCGGGGGGGGGCAGTTCTTC
d_call: TRBD2
j_call: TRBJ2-1
v_call: TRBV2
clone_size: many

cdr3_aa: CASLREGYGYTF
cdr3_nt: TGTGCCAGCTTGCGGGAGGGCTATGGCTACACCTTC
d_call: -
j_call: TRBJ1-2
v_call: TRBV28
clone_size: -